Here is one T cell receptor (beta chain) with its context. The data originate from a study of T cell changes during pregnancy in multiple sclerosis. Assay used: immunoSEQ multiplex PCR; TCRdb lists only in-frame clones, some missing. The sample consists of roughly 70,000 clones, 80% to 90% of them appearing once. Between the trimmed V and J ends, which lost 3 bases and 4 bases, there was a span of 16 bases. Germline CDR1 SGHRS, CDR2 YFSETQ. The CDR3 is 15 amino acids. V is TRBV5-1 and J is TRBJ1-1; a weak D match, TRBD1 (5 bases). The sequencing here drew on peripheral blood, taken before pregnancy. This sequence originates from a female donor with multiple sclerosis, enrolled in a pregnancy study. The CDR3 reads CASSSLGGIGTEAFF. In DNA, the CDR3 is TGCGCCAGCAGCTCGCTGGGGGGTATCGGCACTGAAGCTTTCTTT.